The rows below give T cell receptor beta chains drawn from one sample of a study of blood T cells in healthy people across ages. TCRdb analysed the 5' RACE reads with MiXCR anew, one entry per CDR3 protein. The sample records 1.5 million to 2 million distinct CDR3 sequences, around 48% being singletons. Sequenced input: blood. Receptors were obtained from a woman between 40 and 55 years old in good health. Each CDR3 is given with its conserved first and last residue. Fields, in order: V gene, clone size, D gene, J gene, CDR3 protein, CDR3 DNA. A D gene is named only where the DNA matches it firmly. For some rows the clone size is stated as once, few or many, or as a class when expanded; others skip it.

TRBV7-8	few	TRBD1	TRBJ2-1	CASSFHRGTDEQFF	TGTGCCAGCAGCTTCCACAGGGGAACCGATGAGCAGTTCTTC
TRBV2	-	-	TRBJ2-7	CASRGDLVEQYF	TGTGCCAGCAGGGGAGATCTAGTCGAGCAGTACTTC
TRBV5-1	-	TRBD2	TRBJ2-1	CASSTTSGARNEQFF	TGCGCCAGCAGCACGACTAGCGGGGCCCGCAATGAGCAGTTCTTC
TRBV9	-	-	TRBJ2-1	CASSAPLRVAINEQFF	TGTGCCAGCAGCGCCCCTCTCAGGGTAGCGATCAATGAGCAGTTCTTC
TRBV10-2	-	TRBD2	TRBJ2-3	CASASVLAGGYLYSQYF	TGCGCCAGCGCGTCCGTTCTAGCGGGGGGCTACCTATACTCGCAGTATTTT
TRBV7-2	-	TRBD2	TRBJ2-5	CASSSGLAKETQYF	TGCGCCAGCAGCTCGGGACTAGCGAAAGAGACCCAGTACTTC
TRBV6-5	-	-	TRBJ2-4	CASSYEPGRRYKQYF	TGTGCCAGCAGTTACGAACCAGGGCGCCGTTATAAGCAGTACTTC
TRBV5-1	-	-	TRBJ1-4	CASSLAIGPNEKLFF	TGCGCCAGCAGCTTGGCAATCGGGCCTAATGAAAAACTGTTTTTT
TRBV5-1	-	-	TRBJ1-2	CASSLETGAFNYGYTF	TGCGCCAGCAGCTTGGAGACAGGTGCTTTTAACTATGGCTACACCTTC
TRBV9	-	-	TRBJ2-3	CASNRQAQTNTDTQYF	TGTGCCAGCAACCGACAGGCCCAAACGAACACAGATACGCAGTATTTT
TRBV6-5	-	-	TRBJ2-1	CASSYTGPTYNEQFF	TGTGCCAGCAGTTACACCGGCCCGACCTACAATGAGCAGTTCTTC
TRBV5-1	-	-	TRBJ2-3	CASSLVPGGGTDTQYF	TGCGCCAGCAGCTTGGTCCCGGGGGGCGGCACAGATACGCAGTATTTT
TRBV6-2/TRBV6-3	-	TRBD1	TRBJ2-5	CASSSRQGRQETQYF	TGTGCCAGCAGTTCGAGACAGGGGAGGCAAGAGACCCAGTACTTC
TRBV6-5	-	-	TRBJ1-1	CASNRERGGTEAFF	TGTGCCAGCAACAGGGAGCGGGGGGGGACTGAAGCTTTCTTT
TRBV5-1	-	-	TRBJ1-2	CASSRGYEGYGYTF	TGCGCCAGCAGCCGAGGGTACGAGGGCTATGGCTACACCTTC
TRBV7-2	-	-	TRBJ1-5	CASSLAGRVEQPQHF	TGTGCCAGCAGCTTAGCGGGCAGGGTGGAACAGCCCCAGCATTTT
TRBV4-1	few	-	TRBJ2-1	CASSQEGINEQFF	TGCGCCAGCAGCCAAGAGGGTATCAATGAGCAGTTCTTC
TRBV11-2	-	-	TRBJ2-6	CASSLESLLSGANVLTF	TGTGCCAGCAGCTTGGAATCCCTCCTCTCGGGGGCCAACGTCCTGACTTTC
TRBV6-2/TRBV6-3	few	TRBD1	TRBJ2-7	CASSTPGQGHYEQYF	TGTGCCAGCAGTACCCCGGGACAGGGGCACTACGAGCAGTACTTC
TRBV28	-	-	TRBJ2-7	CASSTPSSHEQYF	TGTGCCAGCAGTACTCCCAGTAGCCACGAGCAGTACTTC
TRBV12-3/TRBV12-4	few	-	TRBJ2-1	CASSLQARSEQFF	TGTGCCAGCAGTTTACAGGCTAGGAGTGAGCAGTTCTTC
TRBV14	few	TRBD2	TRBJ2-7	CASSQIAGASYEQYF	TGTGCCAGCAGCCAAATAGCGGGGGCCTCCTACGAGCAGTACTTC